This T cell receptor beta chain is from a study of T cells in Graves' hyperthyroidism and ophthalmopathy. Authors of the study amplified TCR beta CDR3 regions from RNA transcripts. The HTBI set primed first-round TCR CDR3 RT-PCR. MiXCR, run by TCRdb on the multiplex PCR reads, gives a single entry per CDR3 protein. The sample lists some 490,000 distinct CDR3 sequences, 20% to 25% occurring once. V gave up 0 bases and J gave up 2 bases, with 6 bases separating them. This CDR3 has 14 residues. Germline CDR1 is MNHEY and CDR2 is SVGEGT. Sequencing used blood. This chain uses TRBV6-2 or TRBV6-3 with TRBJ2-3; possible D gene TRBD2, 5 bases. This receptor was identified in a woman between 65 and 79 years old with Graves' ophthalmopathy. The CDR3 here is CASSYSDFTDTQYF. The CDR3 DNA is TGTGCCAGCAGTTACTCGGACTTCACAGATACGCAGTATTTT.